These T cell receptor beta chains were read from a single sample in a study of cytomegalovirus exposure and HLA in healthy donors. The assay was immunoSEQ multiplex PCR, and TCRdb's table has in-frame clones only and misses some. The table records about 140,000 clones, roughly 74% of them present only once. The specimen sequenced was PBMCs. These receptors came from a man aged 35 to 55 in good health and CMV-seronegative. Each CDR3 is given with its conserved first and last residue. The D gene is left open where the match is weak. Clone size is stated in some rows and not others, as once, few, many or a class when expanded.

clone_size	d_call	v_call	j_call	cdr3_aa	cdr3_nt
NA	TRBD1	TRBV6-5	TRBJ1-4	CASSYDRGSDEKLFF	TGTGCCAGCAGTTACGACAGGGGCTCAGATGAAAAACTGTTTTTT
NA	NA	TRBV2	TRBJ1-6	CASIETGLYNSPLHF	TGTGCCAGCATCGAGACAGGCCTCTATAATTCACCCCTCCACTTT
NA	NA	TRBV5-1	TRBJ1-4	CASSRSTGQLYEKLFF	TGCGCCAGCAGCCGGTCTACAGGGCAGTTATATGAAAAACTGTTTTTT
NA	TRBD1	TRBV9	TRBJ2-7	CASSVGQGGPDEQYF	TGTGCCAGCAGCGTGGGACAGGGTGGCCCGGACGAGCAGTACTTC
NA	NA	TRBV6-5	TRBJ2-7	CASSYTGSYEQYF	TGTGCCAGCAGTTACACGGGAAGCTACGAGCAGTACTTC
NA	TRBD2	TRBV6-5	TRBJ2-3	CASSTIAGATDTQYF	TGTGCCAGCAGTACGATAGCGGGGGCCACAGATACGCAGTATTTT
NA	NA	TRBV11-2	TRBJ1-1	CASSLKGVRRLNTEAFF	TGTGCCAGCAGCTTAAAAGGGGTTCGACGGCTGAACACTGAAGCTTTCTTT
NA	NA	TRBV27	TRBJ2-7	CASSFLGAGGSSYEQYF	TGTGCCAGCAGTTTTTTAGGAGCAGGGGGGTCCTCCTACGAGCAGTACTTC
few	NA	TRBV2	TRBJ2-6	CASSEWGQGANVLTF	TGTGCCAGCAGTGAATGGGGGCAAGGGGCCAACGTCCTGACTTTC
NA	TRBD1	TRBV5-4	TRBJ1-2	CASTPQGAYGYTF	TGTGCCAGCACTCCGCAGGGGGCCTATGGCTACACCTTC
few	TRBD1	TRBV5-1	TRBJ1-4	CASSPDRGEEKLFF	TGCGCCAGCAGCCCAGACAGGGGGGAGGAAAAACTGTTTTTT
NA	NA	TRBV6-5	TRBJ2-7	CASSYSLDSSYEQYF	TGTGCCAGCAGTTACTCGCTCGACAGCAGCTACGAGCAGTACTTC
few	TRBD1	TRBV5-4	TRBJ2-7	CASSLPGQGTYEQYF	TGTGCCAGCAGCTTACCGGGACAGGGCACCTACGAGCAGTACTTC
NA	TRBD1	TRBV6-5	TRBJ1-1	CASGRQGDTEAFF	TGTGCCAGCGGCAGACAGGGGGATACTGAAGCTTTCTTT
NA	NA	TRBV9	TRBJ2-3	CASNKGNTDTQYF	TGTGCCAGTAACAAGGGGAATACAGATACGCAGTATTTT
NA	TRBD1	TRBV7-6	TRBJ1-2	CASSSQLQGNGYTF	TGTGCCAGCAGCTCGCAATTACAGGGGAACGGCTACACCTTC
few	TRBD1	TRBV5-6	TRBJ2-1	CASSWNRGNEQFF	TGTGCCAGCAGCTGGAACAGGGGTAATGAGCAGTTCTTC
few	TRBD1	TRBV19	TRBJ1-6	CASKQGASSYNSPLHF	TGTGCCAGCAAACAGGGGGCAAGCTCCTATAATTCACCCCTCCACTTT
NA	TRBD1	TRBV28	TRBJ1-3	CATYRGLGYTIYF	TGTGCCACTTACAGGGGGCTTGGATACACCATATATTTT
NA	NA	TRBV9	TRBJ1-2	CASSQDSDSRYGYTF	TGTGCCAGCAGCCAGGACTCGGACAGCCGATATGGCTACACCTTC
NA	NA	TRBV4-3	TRBJ1-6	CASSQDFKGAHSPLHF	TGCGCCAGCAGCCAAGATTTCAAAGGGGCGCATTCACCCCTCCACTTT
NA	NA	TRBV23-1	TRBJ2-2	CASSQSAGDYTGELFF	TGCGCCAGCAGTCAATCGGCAGGGGATTACACCGGGGAGCTGTTTTTT
once	TRBD1	TRBV6-1	TRBJ1-2	CASSEVSWAGGGYTF	TGTGCCAGCAGTGAAGTATCCTGGGCAGGGGGAGGCTACACCTTC
NA	TRBD1	TRBV5-4	TRBJ1-2	CASSSGQGVSYHHYGYTF	TGTGCCAGCAGCTCTGGACAGGGGGTATCTTATCATCACTATGGCTACACCTTC
NA	NA	TRBV5-1	TRBJ1-2	CASSFEGQISGYTF	TGCGCCAGCAGCTTCGAGGGACAAATCAGTGGCTACACCTTC
NA	NA	TRBV11-3	TRBJ2-2	CASSLGRGGNTGELFF	TGTGCCAGCAGCTTAGGAAGAGGCGGAAACACCGGGGAGCTGTTTTTT
few	TRBD1	TRBV5-6	TRBJ1-3	CASSPTGAIGNTIYF	TGTGCCAGCAGCCCTACAGGGGCGATCGGAAACACCATATATTTT
NA	TRBD1	TRBV7-9	TRBJ1-6	CASSLTGSDGYSPLHF	TGTGCCAGCAGCTTGACAGGGAGCGACGGGTATTCACCCCTCCACTTT
NA	NA	TRBV7-9	TRBJ1-1	CSSSLISGRGTEAFF	TGTTCCAGCAGCTTGATCTCCGGACGGGGAACTGAAGCTTTCTTT
NA	NA	TRBV19	TRBJ2-1	CASRGANEQFF	TGTGCCAGTAGGGGGGCGAATGAGCAGTTCTTC
NA	NA	TRBV7-9	TRBJ1-1	CASSLAGVTNTEAFF	TGTGCCAGCAGCTTAGCCGGGGTGACGAACACTGAAGCTTTCTTT
NA	NA	TRBV28	TRBJ1-1	CASRSPGVGSTEAFF	TGTGCCAGCAGGTCCCCGGGGGTAGGAAGCACTGAAGCTTTCTTT
NA	TRBD1	TRBV7-3	TRBJ1-1	CASSSTGVNTEAFF	TGTGCCAGCAGCTCAACAGGGGTGAACACTGAAGCTTTCTTT
NA	TRBD1	TRBV27	TRBJ1-6	CASSQKGTGTGFVSPLHF	TGTGCCAGCAGTCAGAAGGGCACTGGGACAGGGTTCGTTTCACCCCTCCACTTT
once	TRBD1	TRBV4-1	TRBJ2-3	CASSQEDRGTDTQYF	TGCGCCAGCAGCCAAGAGGACAGGGGAACCGATACGCAGTATTTT
many	NA	TRBV2	TRBJ1-1	CASFEGPTVNTEAFF	TGTGCCAGCTTTGAGGGCCCTACGGTGAACACTGAAGCTTTCTTT
NA	TRBD1	TRBV6-5	TRBJ2-2	CASSLQGTNTGELFF	TGTGCCAGCAGTCTACAGGGGACGAACACCGGGGAGCTGTTTTTT
NA	TRBD1	TRBV6-5	TRBJ2-1	CASSYFGQGTEQFF	TGTGCCAGCAGTTACTTTGGACAGGGGACTGAGCAGTTCTTC
NA	TRBD1	TRBV14	TRBJ2-2	CASSPRQGGELFF	TGTGCCAGCAGCCCGCGACAGGGCGGGGAGCTGTTTTTT
NA	NA	TRBV6-1	TRBJ1-4	CASGRVGTNEKLFF	TGTGCCAGCGGCAGGGTAGGGACTAATGAAAAACTGTTTTTT
NA	TRBD2	TRBV5-1	TRBJ2-5	CASSLASGIQETQYF	TGCGCCAGCAGCTTGGCTAGCGGGATCCAAGAGACCCAGTACTTC
NA	NA	TRBV7-9	TRBJ1-5	CASSLGREYNQPQHF	TGTGCCAGCAGCTTAGGCAGGGAATACAATCAGCCCCAGCATTTT
few	NA	TRBV5-4	TRBJ1-4	CASSLKTENEKLFF	TGTGCCAGCAGCTTGAAGACAGAAAATGAAAAACTGTTTTTT
NA	NA	TRBV10-3	TRBJ2-7	CAISDPGGRASYEQYF	TGTGCCATCAGCGACCCCGGGGGTAGGGCATCCTACGAGCAGTACTTC
once	TRBD2	TRBV15	TRBJ2-3	CATSEPRRGGITSTDTQYF	TGTGCCACCAGCGAGCCGAGGCGGGGGGGAATTACTAGCACAGATACGCAGTATTTT
NA	TRBD1	TRBV13	TRBJ1-1	CASSLGQLNTEAFF	TGTGCCAGCAGCTTGGGACAGCTTAACACTGAAGCTTTCTTT
NA	NA	TRBV7-3	TRBJ2-3	CASSFRGEMSDTQYF	TGTGCCAGCAGCTTCCGCGGGGAAATGTCAGATACGCAGTATTTT
NA	NA	TRBV27	TRBJ2-7	CASSLYPGEQYF	TGTGCCAGCAGTTTATATCCCGGCGAGCAGTACTTC
NA	TRBD1	TRBV5-1	TRBJ1-3	CASGTGNSGNTIYF	TGCGCCAGCGGGACAGGCAACTCTGGAAACACCATATATTTT
NA	TRBD2	TRBV5-4	TRBJ2-5	CASSLEGTSGAQETQYF	TGTGCCAGCAGCTTGGAAGGGACTAGCGGGGCCCAAGAGACCCAGTACTTC
NA	NA	TRBV5-1	TRBJ2-5	CASSLATGQETQYF	TGCGCCAGCAGCTTGGCCACGGGGCAAGAGACCCAGTACTTC
NA	TRBD2	TRBV2	TRBJ2-1	CVSSAGGYAYNEQFF	TGTGTCAGCAGTGCGGGGGGGTACGCTTACAATGAGCAGTTCTTC